What follows are 11 T cell receptor beta chains derived from one specimen sequenced in a study of CD8 T cells in ankylosing spondylitis. General study results and limits: Seemingly distinctive of ankylosing spondylitis blood was a TCR beta motif formed by eight highly homologous variants.

One entry per CDR3 protein results from TCRdb running MiXCR on the 5' RACE reads. The sample carries fewer than 550,000 distinct CDR3 sequences, about 5.4% recorded once. No antigen has been assigned to these receptors. Sequencing was performed on blood, either unsorted or a sorted T cell fraction (not recorded which). These receptor sequences come from a male donor with ankylosing spondylitis.

This clonotype was seen repeatedly, ten times or more. The V gene is TRBV27, the J gene TRBJ2-3; 8 nucleotides match TRBD1. There are 14 residues in the CDR3. The germline V gene has CDR1 MNHEY and CDR2 SMNVEV (reference sequence). J lost 1 base, V lost 6 bases, and 3 bases had no gene match. The CDR3 protein is CASSTGQGTDTQYF. CDR3 nucleotide sequence: TGTGCCAGCAGCACGGGACAGGGCACAGATACGCAGTATTTT.

This clonotype has at least ten counts. This CDR3 is CSARELAGPYEQYF. CDR3 coding DNA: TGCAGTGCTAGAGAACTAGCGGGGCCCTACGAGCAGTACTTC. The J gene is TRBJ2-7, the V gene TRBV20-1; 10 positions agree with TRBD2. The CDR3 consists of 14 residues. Germline loops: CDR1 DFQATT, CDR2 SNEGSKA (reference sequence). The ends lost 0 bases at V and 2 bases at J; junction bases unmatched: 1.

In this sample, this clonotype turned up many times. This sequence joins TRBV7-9 and TRBJ1-1; D perhaps matches TRBD1 (6 bases). This CDR3 region has 14 residues. The V and J ends lost 4 bases and 5 bases respectively, with 14 bases between them. CDR1 and CDR2 from the germline V gene are SEHNR and FQNEAQ (reference sequence). Written as DNA, the CDR3 is TGTGCCAGCAGCTACGGGACACGGTCGACTGAAGCTTTCTTT. It is translated as CASSYGTRSTEAFF.

This clonotype has at least ten counts. The V call is TRBV20-1, the J call TRBJ2-7; D may correspond to TRBD1 or TRBD2 (6 bases each). Germline V gives CDR1 DFQATT, CDR2 SNEGSKA (reference sequence). The CDR3 extends over 14 amino acids. The germline V and J ends were trimmed by 7 bases and 5 bases, with 21 bases remaining between them. CDR3 in amino acids: CSVVGGHKFDEQYF. As DNA, the CDR3 is TGCAGTGTAGTGGGGGGACATAAATTCGACGAGCAGTACTTC.

At least ten counts were recorded for this clonotype. The chain combines TRBV4-1 with TRBJ2-7; TRBD1 agrees at 9 bases. Losses at the gene ends were 1 base for V and 3 bases for J; bases not matched to a gene: 4. The CDR3 has 15 residues. Germline CDR1 is MGHRA and CDR2 is YSYEKL. The CDR3 region has the DNA TGCGCCAGCAGCCAAGTGGGGACAGGGAACTACGAGCAGTACTTC. This gives the protein CASSQVGTGNYEQYF.

This clonotype came up many times. V is TRBV11-3 and J is TRBJ2-3; perhaps TRBD1 as D (6 bases). In germline, CDR1 is SGHNT, CDR2 YENEEA. Trimming shortened V by 3 bases and J by 4 bases, and 8 bases separated the two germline ends. This CDR3 is 13 amino acids long. As DNA, the CDR3 is TGTGCCAGCAGCTTCACAGGGCCAGATACGCAGTATTTT. This codes for CASSFTGPDTQYF. Based on the CDR3 plus reference TRBV11-3 and TRBJ2-3, the full variable domain is EAGVVQSPRYKIIEKKQPVAFWCNPISGHNTLYWYLQNLGQGPELLIRYENEEAVDDSQLPKDRFSAERLKGVDSTLKIQPAELGDSAVYLCASSFTGPDTQYFGPGTRLTVL.

This clonotype was counted ten times or more. This chain joins TRBV20-1 and TRBJ1-5; TRBD1 matches 9 bases. V lost 4 bases and J lost 2; bases outside the gene matches: 6. The CDR3 loop spans 15 amino acids. Germline loops: CDR1 DFQATT, CDR2 SNEGSKA (reference sequence). The CDR3 DNA follows: TGCAGTGCTATCACAGGGGGCGAGGGCAATCAGCCCCAGCATTTT. It specifies CSAITGGEGNQPQHF.

There are many counts of this clonotype. The rearrangement joins TRBV7-2 to TRBJ2-7; the D gene is possibly TRBD1 (6 bases). Germline V lookup: CDR1 SGHTA, CDR2 FQGNSA. V dropped 5 bases and J dropped 6 bases, with 14 bases sitting between them. The CDR3 has 13 amino acids. The chain's CDR3 is CASSPHRVAEQYF. Written as DNA, the CDR3 is TGTGCCAGCAGCCCCCACAGGGTCGCCGAGCAGTACTTC.

This clonotype was recorded at least ten times. This rearrangement joins TRBV12-3 or TRBV12-4 to TRBJ2-3, with a possible D match to TRBD1 (6 bases). Trimming shortened V by 7 bases and J by 5 bases, and 16 bases separated the two germline ends. The CDR3 sequence is 14 residues long. As DNA, the CDR3 is TGTGCCAGCACGCCCAGGGGAAGTCTAGATACGCAGTATTTT. Translation gives CASTPRGSLDTQYF.

This clonotype was recorded at least ten times. The chain is built from TRBV28 and TRBJ2-1; the match to TRBD2 covers 8 bases. This CDR3 is built from 16 residues. V dropped 2 bases and J dropped 8; count of bases not matched to a gene: 11. The germline gives CDR1 MDHEN, CDR2 SYDVKM. The DNA of the CDR3 is TGTGCCAGCAGTTTACTCCGGGGGGGCCCGAGTGATGAGCAGTTCTTC. Translated, it gives CASSLLRGGPSDEQFF.

V gene TRBV20-1 combines with J gene TRBJ2-3; D not certain. V gave up 6 bases and J gave up 2 bases, with 9 bases separating them. The CDR3 runs to 12 residues. Looked up from germline, CDR1 is DFQATT and CDR2 is SNEGSKA (reference sequence). As DNA, the CDR3 is TGCAGTGCCAGGAGCGTCACAGATACGCAGTATTTT. It encodes CSARSVTDTQYF.